The 9 T cell receptor beta chains listed next were all sequenced from one sample in a study of CD8+ T cells in alopecia areata. Regarding treatment: oral pan-JAK inhibitor, 5-10 mg twice daily. Extracted RNA was reverse transcribed into cDNA, the sequencing template. Method: immunoSEQ multiplex PCR; TCRdb's copy keeps in-frame clones and lacks some. The data contain about 160,000 clones, 55% to 75% of them seen just once; the ten biggest clones take up approximately 0.91%. Source: CD4+ T cells sorted from blood, taken at week 4, from a patient treated with tofacitinib. The source of these receptors is a human donor with alopecia areata.

The rearrangement joins TRBV11-2 to TRBJ2-7, with a tentative D call TRBD2 (5 bases). V lost 3 bases to trimming and J lost 3 bases, with 9 bases between them. CDR1 is SGHAT, CDR2 FQNNGV, per germline. The CDR3 sequence is 13 residues long. CDR3: CASSFRGFYEQYF. The DNA for the CDR3 is TGTGCCAGCAGCTTTCGGGGATTCTACGAGCAGTACTTC.

This clone occurred once. The J gene is TRBJ1-2, the V gene TRBV25-1, with D uncertain. CDR1 is MGHDK, CDR2 SYGVNS, per germline. V shed 1 base and J shed 5 bases, with 11 bases lying between them. The CDR3 consists of 14 residues. This CDR3 reads CASSESGDRYGYTF. CDR3 nucleotides: TGTGCCAGCAGTGAATCTGGAGACCGGTATGGCTACACCTTC.

The chain is built from TRBV19 and TRBJ2-4, with D possibly being TRBD1 or TRBD2 (6 bases each). Germline V CDR1 and CDR2: LNHDA, SQIVND (reference sequence). The CDR3 runs 16 residues. Trimming removed 5 bases from V and 0 bases from J, with 14 bases in between. CDR3 nucleotides: TGTGCCAGTAGTTCCCCGGGGGCGAAAGCCAAAAACATTCAGTACTTC. Its protein is CASSSPGAKAKNIQYF.

The rearrangement uses TRBV29-1 and TRBJ2-1, with 7 bases lining up with TRBD1. This CDR3 is built from 15 residues. V trimming: 1 base; J trimming: 2 bases; junction bases outside the gene matches: 5. Germline lookup yields CDR1 SQVTM and CDR2 ANQGSEA. The CDR3 DNA reads TGCAGCGTTGAAGGCTGGACAGGAACCTACAATGAGCAGTTCTTC. Residues: CSVEGWTGTYNEQFF.

V gene TRBV5-1 combines with J gene TRBJ2-3; D may correspond to TRBD1 or TRBD2 (5 bases each). V lost 3 bases, J lost 6 bases, and 14 bases lay in between. The length of the CDR3 is 14 residues. Germline V gene data show CDR1 as SGHRS and CDR2 as YFSETQ. The CDR3 loop reads CASSSGLGEDTQYF. In DNA, the CDR3 is TGCGCCAGCAGCTCCGGACTGGGGGAGGATACGCAGTATTTT.

This clone was detected a few times. Other DNA sequences of this sample code for an identical CDR3. This chain uses TRBV13 with TRBJ2-3; no clear D gene. The V gene's germline CDR1 is PRHDT and CDR2 FYEKMQ (reference sequence). There are 12 residues in the CDR3. V was clipped by 1 base and J by 4 bases, with 3 bases between them. CDR3 sequence: CASSLVPDTQYF. The CDR3, as DNA: TGTGCCAGCAGCTTAGTGCCAGATACGCAGTATTTT. Full variable domain (remainder filled in from reference TRBV13 and TRBJ2-3): AAGVIQSPRHLIKEKRETATLKCYPIPRHDTVYWYQQGPGQDPQFLISFYEKMQSDKGSIPDRFSAQQFSDYHSELNMSSLELGDSALYFCASSLVPDTQYFGPGTRLTVL.

This clone was counted only a few times. This rearrangement joins TRBV21-1 to TRBJ1-5; the table assigns TRBD1, which was not confirmed against the DNA. TRBV21-1 is classified as a pseudogene. This CDR3 has 15 residues. In DNA form, the CDR3 reads TGTGCCAGCAGCAAACTGACAGGGCCGAATCAGCCCCAGCATTTT. As protein: CASSKLTGPNQPQHF.

This clone came up a few times. The genes are TRBV12-5 and TRBJ2-5, with D maybe TRBD1 (5 bases). Germline V CDR1 and CDR2: LGHNT, FRNRAP. This CDR3 region has 14 residues. V dropped 4 bases and J dropped 1 base, with 10 bases sitting between them. CDR3 residues: CASGSSQGQETQYF. The CDR3 DNA reads as TGTGCTAGTGGTTCCTCGCAGGGCCAAGAGACCCAGTACTTC.

The rearrangement links TRBV30 to TRBJ1-6; D not resolved. CDR1 is GTSNPN, CDR2 SVGIG, per germline (reference sequence). The CDR3 contains 11 residues. The ends were cut back, 5 bases at V and 6 bases at J, with 5 bases in the middle. DNA for the CDR3: TGTGCCTGGGAGATTAATTCACCCCTCCACTTT. This codes for CAWEINSPLHF. The whole variable domain, remainder taken from reference TRBV30 and TRBJ1-6, is SQTIHQWPATLVQPVGSPLSLECTVEGTSNPNLYWYRQAAGRGLQLLFYSVGIGQISSEVPQNLSASRPQDRQFILSSKKLLLSDSGFYLCAWEINSPLHFGNGTRLTVT.